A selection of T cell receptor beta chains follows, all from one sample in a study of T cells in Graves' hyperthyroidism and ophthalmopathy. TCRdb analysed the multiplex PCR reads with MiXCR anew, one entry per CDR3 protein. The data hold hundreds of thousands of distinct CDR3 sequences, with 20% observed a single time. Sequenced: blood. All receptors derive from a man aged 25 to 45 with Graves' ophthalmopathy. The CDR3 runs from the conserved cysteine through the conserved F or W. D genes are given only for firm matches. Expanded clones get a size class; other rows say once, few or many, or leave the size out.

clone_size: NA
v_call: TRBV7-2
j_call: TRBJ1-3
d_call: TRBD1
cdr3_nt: TGTGCCAGCAGCTCCCTGACAGGGAACTCTGGAAACACCATATATTTT
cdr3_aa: CASSSLTGNSGNTIYF

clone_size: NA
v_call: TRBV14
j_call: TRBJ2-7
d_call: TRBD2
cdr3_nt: TGTGCCAGCAGCTTGAGCGGGAGTCTCTACGAGCAGTACTTC
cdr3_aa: CASSLSGSLYEQYF

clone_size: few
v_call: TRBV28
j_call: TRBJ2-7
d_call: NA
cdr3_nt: TGTGCCAGCAGTTTCGTGAGCTCCGCCGACCTAAGGCAGTACTTC
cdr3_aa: CASSFVSSADLRQYF

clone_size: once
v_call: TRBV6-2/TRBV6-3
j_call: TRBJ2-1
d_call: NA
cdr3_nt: TGTGCCAGCAGTTATTTTGGGCGGGACTCCTACAATGAGCAGTTCTTC
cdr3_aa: CASSYFGRDSYNEQFF

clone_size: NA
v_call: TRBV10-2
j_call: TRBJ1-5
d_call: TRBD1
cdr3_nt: TGCGCCAGCACTGGGACAGGGGGAAATCAGCCCCAGCATTTT
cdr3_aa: CASTGTGGNQPQHF

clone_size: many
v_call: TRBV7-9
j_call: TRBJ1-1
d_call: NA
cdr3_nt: TGTGCCAGCAGCCTATCCAGGGGTGCTGAAGCTTTCTTT
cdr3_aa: CASSLSRGAEAFF

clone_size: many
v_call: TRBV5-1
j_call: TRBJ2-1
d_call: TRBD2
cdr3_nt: TGCGCCAGCAGCCAGGGGACTAGCGGGAGTGTTAATGAGCAGTTCTTC
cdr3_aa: CASSQGTSGSVNEQFF

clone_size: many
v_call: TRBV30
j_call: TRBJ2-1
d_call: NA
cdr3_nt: TGTGCCTGGAGTGTAGGAGTAGCGGGACAGAGGGAGCAGTTCTTC
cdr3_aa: CAWSVGVAGQREQFF

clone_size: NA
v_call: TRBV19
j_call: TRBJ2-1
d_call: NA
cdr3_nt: TGTGCCAGTAGTATAGGGGGGTCAGGGGTCTATGAGCAGTTCTTC
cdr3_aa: CASSIGGSGVYEQFF

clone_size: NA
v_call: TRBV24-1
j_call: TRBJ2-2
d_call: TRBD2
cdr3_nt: TGTGCCACCAGAAGGGAGGGGACCGGGGAGCTGTTTTTT
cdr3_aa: CATRREGTGELFF

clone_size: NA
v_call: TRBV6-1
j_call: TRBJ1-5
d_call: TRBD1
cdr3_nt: TGTGCCAGCAAAGAAGGGGGCAATCAGCCCCATCATTTT
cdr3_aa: CASKEGGNQPHHF

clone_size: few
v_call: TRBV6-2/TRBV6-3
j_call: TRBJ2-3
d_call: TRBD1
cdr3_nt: TGTGCCAGCAGTTACTCCCGGGACAGTCGGCATACGCAGTATTTT
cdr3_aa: CASSYSRDSRHTQYF

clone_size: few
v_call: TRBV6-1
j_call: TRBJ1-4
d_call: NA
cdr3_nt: TGTGCCAGCAGCTCCCTACAGGGCCATGAAAAACTGTTTTTT
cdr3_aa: CASSSLQGHEKLFF

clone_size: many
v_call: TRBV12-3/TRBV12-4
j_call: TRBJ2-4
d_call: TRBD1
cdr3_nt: TGTGCCAGCAGTTCCACAGGGGGAGCCAAAAACATTCAGTACTTC
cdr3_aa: CASSSTGGAKNIQYF

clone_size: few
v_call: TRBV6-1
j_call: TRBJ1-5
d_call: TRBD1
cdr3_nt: TGTGCCAGCAGGATGGGACAGGGGGAAAATCAGCCCCAGCATTTT
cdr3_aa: CASRMGQGENQPQHF

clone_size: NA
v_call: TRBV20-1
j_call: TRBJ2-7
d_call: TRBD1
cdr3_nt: TGCAGTGCTACACGAGGACAGGGGGTTAACGAGCAGTACTTC
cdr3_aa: CSATRGQGVNEQYF

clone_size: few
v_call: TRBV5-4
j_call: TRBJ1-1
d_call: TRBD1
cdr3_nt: TGTGCCAGCAGCTTTGACGGGACAGTCAGAGCTTTCTTT
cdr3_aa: CASSFDGTVRAFF

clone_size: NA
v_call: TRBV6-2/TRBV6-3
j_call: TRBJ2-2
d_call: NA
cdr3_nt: TGTGCCAGCAATGACCCACCCACCGGGGAGCTGTTTTTT
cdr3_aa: CASNDPPTGELFF

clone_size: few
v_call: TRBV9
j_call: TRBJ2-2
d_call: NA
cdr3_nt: TGTGCCAGCAGCCCCCGGAGCGCTGACACCGGGGAGCTGTTTTTT
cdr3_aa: CASSPRSADTGELFF

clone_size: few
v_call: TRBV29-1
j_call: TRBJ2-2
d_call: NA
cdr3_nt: TGCAGCGCTTACTCCGGGGAGCTGTTTTTT
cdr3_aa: CSAYSGELFF

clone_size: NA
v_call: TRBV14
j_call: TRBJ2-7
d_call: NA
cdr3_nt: TGTGCCAGCAGCCCCCGAGCCGGTTACGAGCAGTACTTC
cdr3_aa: CASSPRAGYEQYF

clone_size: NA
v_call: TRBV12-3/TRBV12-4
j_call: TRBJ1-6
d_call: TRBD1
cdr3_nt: TGTGCCAGCAGTATAGGGACAGTAGATTCACCCCTCCACTTT
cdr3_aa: CASSIGTVDSPLHF

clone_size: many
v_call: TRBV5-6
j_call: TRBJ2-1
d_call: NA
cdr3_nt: TGTGCCAGCAGCTTTATTACTAGCTACCACAATGAGCAGTTCTTC
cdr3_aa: CASSFITSYHNEQFF

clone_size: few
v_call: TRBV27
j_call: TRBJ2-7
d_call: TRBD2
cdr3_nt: TGTGCCAGCCGTACTAGCGGGTACTCCGCCGAGCAGTACTTC
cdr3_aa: CASRTSGYSAEQYF

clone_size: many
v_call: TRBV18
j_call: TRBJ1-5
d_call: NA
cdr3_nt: TGTGCCAGCTCAAAAAAGACAGATAGCAATCAGCCCCAGCATTTT
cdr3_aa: CASSKKTDSNQPQHF

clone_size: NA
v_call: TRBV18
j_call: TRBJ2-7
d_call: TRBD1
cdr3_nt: TGTGCCAGCTCTGACTCGACAGGGTACGAGCAGTACTTC
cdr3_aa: CASSDSTGYEQYF

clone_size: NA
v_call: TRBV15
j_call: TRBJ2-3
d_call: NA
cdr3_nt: TGTGCCACCAGCAGAGTTTCTACAGATACGCAGTATTTT
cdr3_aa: CATSRVSTDTQYF

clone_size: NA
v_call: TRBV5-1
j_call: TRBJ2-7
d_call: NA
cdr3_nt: TGCGCCAGCGGCTTGGATCTCGGGAGCTCCTACGAGCAGTACTTC
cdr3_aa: CASGLDLGSSYEQYF

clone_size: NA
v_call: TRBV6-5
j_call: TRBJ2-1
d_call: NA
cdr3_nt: TGTGCCAGCAGTTACACGAGACTAGGGTATTTGGAATGGACCAATGAGCAGTTCTTC
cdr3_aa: CASSYTRLGYLEWTNEQFF

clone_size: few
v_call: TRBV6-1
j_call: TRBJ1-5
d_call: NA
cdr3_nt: TGTGCCAGCAGTCCGTTCAGTTATAGCAATCAGCCCCAGCATTTT
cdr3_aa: CASSPFSYSNQPQHF

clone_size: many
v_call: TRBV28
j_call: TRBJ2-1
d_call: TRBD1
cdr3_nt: TGTGCCAGCAGTTTCCCCCGGGACAGGGGGTCGTATGGGGCGAGCTCCTACAATGAGCAGTTCTTC
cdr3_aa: CASSFPRDRGSYGASSYNEQFF

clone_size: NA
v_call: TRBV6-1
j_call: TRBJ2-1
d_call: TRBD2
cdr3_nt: TGTGCCAGCAGCCGCATGACTAGCGCGGGGTTTTCTCCTCAGTTCTTC
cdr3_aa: CASSRMTSAGFSPQFF

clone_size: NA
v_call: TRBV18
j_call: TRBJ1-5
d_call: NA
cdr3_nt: TGTGCCAGCTCGCGGGACACCCTTCGTAACAATCAGCCCCAGCATTTT
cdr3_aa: CASSRDTLRNNQPQHF

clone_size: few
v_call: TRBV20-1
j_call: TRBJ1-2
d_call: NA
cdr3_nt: TGCAGTGCGCCTGGGCATGTCGGGGCTAACTATGGCTACACCTTC
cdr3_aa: CSAPGHVGANYGYTF

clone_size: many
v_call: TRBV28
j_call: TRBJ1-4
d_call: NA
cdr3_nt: TGTGCCAGCAGTTTACGAGTCGGGGGGCTTAATGAAAAACTGTTTTTT
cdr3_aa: CASSLRVGGLNEKLFF

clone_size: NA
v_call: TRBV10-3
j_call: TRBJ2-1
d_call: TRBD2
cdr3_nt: TGTGCCATCAGTGGGCGGGAGGGCCCCCATGGTGAGCAGTTCTTC
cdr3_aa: CAISGREGPHGEQFF

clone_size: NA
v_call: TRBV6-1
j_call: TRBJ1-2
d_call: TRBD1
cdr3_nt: TGTGCCAGCAGTGAAGGGAGGACAGGGGGTGGAGGCTACACCTTC
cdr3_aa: CASSEGRTGGGGYTF

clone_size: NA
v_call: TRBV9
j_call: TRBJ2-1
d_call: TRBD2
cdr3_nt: TGTGCCAGCAGCGCCGGGACTAGCGGGAAGAATGAGCAGTTCTTC
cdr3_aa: CASSAGTSGKNEQFF

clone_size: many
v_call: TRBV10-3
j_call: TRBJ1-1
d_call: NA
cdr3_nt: TGTGCCATCATGGCGGCTAGGAACACTGAAGCTTTCTTT
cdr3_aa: CAIMAARNTEAFF

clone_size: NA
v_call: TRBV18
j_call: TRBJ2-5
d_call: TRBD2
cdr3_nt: TGTGCCAGCTCTCGAACTCTAGCGGGAGACGACGAGACCCAGTACTTC
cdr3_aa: CASSRTLAGDDETQYF

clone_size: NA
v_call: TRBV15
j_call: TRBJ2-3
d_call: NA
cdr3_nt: TGTGCCACCAGACCTAAGGGCTCCCACACAGATACGCAGTATTTT
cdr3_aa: CATRPKGSHTDTQYF

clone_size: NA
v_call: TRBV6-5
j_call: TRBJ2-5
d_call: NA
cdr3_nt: TGTGCCAGCAGTTACACGGGATCCCTTCTGGAGACCCAGCACTTC
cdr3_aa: CASSYTGSLLETQHF

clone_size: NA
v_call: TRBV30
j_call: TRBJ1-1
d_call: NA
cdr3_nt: TGTGCCTGGAGTGTAAAGGCGGCAGGAGAGGGGAGCACTGAAGCTTTCTTT
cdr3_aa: CAWSVKAAGEGSTEAFF

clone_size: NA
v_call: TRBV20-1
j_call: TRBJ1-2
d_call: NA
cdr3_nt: TGCAGTGCTAGAGTCTTATCTCGGGGGGCAGCCTATGGCTGCACCTTC
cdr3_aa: CSARVLSRGAAYGCTF

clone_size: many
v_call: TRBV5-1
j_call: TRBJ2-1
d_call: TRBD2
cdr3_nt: TGCGCCAGCAGCTTGGCGACTAGCCTCTACAATGAGCAGTTCTTC
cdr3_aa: CASSLATSLYNEQFF

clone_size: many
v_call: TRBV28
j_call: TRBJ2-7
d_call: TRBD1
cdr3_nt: TGTGCCAGCAGTTTAAACAGGGGAGCCTACGAGCAGTACTTC
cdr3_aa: CASSLNRGAYEQYF

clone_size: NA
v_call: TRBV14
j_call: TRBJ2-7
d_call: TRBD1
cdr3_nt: TGTGCCAGCAGCCAAGTTTCGGGACAGGGCGTCTACGAGCAGTACTTC
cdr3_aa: CASSQVSGQGVYEQYF

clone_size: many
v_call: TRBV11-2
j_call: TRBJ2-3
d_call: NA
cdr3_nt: TGTGCCAGCAGCTTAATCCTCGGCGCCGGTACGCAGTATTTT
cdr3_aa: CASSLILGAGTQYF

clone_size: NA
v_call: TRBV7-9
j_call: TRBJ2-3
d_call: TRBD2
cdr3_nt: TGTGCCAGCAGCTTAGTTGGGACTAGCGGGAAAGATACGCAGTATTTT
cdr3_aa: CASSLVGTSGKDTQYF

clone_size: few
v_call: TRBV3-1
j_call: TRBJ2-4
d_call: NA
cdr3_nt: TGTGCCAGCAGCCAAGGGCCATGGGGAGCCAAAAACATTCAGTACTTC
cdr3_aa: CASSQGPWGAKNIQYF

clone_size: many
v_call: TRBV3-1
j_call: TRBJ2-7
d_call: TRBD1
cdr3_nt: TGTGCCAGCAGCCAAGATCGTTTCAGGGGGACCTACGAGCAGTACTTC
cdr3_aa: CASSQDRFRGTYEQYF

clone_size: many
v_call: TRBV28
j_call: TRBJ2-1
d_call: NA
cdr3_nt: TGTGCCAGCAGTTTAACAGGGTTCTCCTACAATGAGCAGTTCTTC
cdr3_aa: CASSLTGFSYNEQFF

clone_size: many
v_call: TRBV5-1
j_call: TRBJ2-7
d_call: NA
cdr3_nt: TGCGCCAGCAGCCTAAATCTGGGGTTGGACGAGCAGTACTTC
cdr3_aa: CASSLNLGLDEQYF

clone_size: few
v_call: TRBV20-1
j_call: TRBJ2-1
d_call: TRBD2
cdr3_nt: TGCAGTGCCCCAGGGGCTAGCGGGAGAAATGAGCAGTTCTTC
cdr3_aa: CSAPGASGRNEQFF

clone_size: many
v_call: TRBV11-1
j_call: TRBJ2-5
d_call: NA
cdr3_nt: TGTGCCAGCAGCTTACCGGGGAGCGAGACCCAGTACTTC
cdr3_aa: CASSLPGSETQYF

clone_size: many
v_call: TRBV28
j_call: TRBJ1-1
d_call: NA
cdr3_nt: TGTGCCAGCAGTTTAGGGTGGATGAACACTGAAGCTTTCTTT
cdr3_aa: CASSLGWMNTEAFF

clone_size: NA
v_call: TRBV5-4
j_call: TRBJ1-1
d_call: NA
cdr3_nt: TGTGCCAGCAGCATAACAGGGAGCACTGAAGCTTTCTTT
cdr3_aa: CASSITGSTEAFF